This T cell receptor (beta chain) was documented in a study of tumor-infiltrating lymphocytes in primary liver carcinoma. Study-level results: Bulk samples went unsorted, so CD4+ and CD8+ repertoires were not compared.

Germline DNA was also extracted, with blood RNA taken from unsorted whole blood. Synthesis of TCR beta cDNA was carried out from around 500 ng total RNA with a constant-region primer. Three nested multiplex PCR rounds, a slightly modified ARM-PCR, produced the libraries for TCR beta. For around 9 cycles apiece, the opening two PCR rounds ran with TRBV1-TRBV30 forward primers and a C-beta reverse primer. TCRdb passed the multiplex PCR reads through MiXCR, listing each CDR3 protein once. The table includes fewer than 400,000 distinct CDR3 sequences, 65% detected once. Notes on this clonotype: What it binds is unknown.

CDR1 is SGHRS and CDR2 is YFSETQ in the germline V gene. V lost 3 bases and J 1 base, leaving 13 bases between the germline ends. The CDR3 consists of 15 residues. The chain has TRBV5-1 and TRBJ2-5; D gene uncertain. The specimen was peripheral blood. The clonotype comes from a man aged 35-49 years with primary liver carcinoma and hepatitis B virus infection. The CDR3, as DNA: TGCGCCAGCAGCTCGCCTACCTTCGGCCAAGAGACCCAGTACTTC. This encodes CASSSPTFGQETQYF.